This T cell receptor (beta chain) was profiled in a study of T cell changes during pregnancy in multiple sclerosis (dated by TCRdb to between 2019 and 2020). As for the study more broadly: The study examined how the T cell repertoire changed over the course of pregnancy in women with multiple sclerosis.

Regarding this clone: Its antigen is not yet known. Per-base qualities were not stored, and no clone one base away is much larger.

Trimming leaves V shorter by 8 bases and J shorter by 1 base, with the junction holding 6 bases beyond the gene matches. CDR1 is given as MRHNA and CDR2 as SNTAGT, both from the germline V gene. Counted from cysteine to phenylalanine, this CDR3 has 15 amino acids. The CDR3 DNA has 45 bases and is translated from base 1. The library was generated by the immunoSEQ multiplex PCR assay. TCRdb limited this immuneACCESS table to in-frame rearrangements with V and J called. A share of clones is missing; checked studies link under half to unresolved V genes, and the rest is unexplained. This sample is represented by about 80,000 clones; approximately 95% of them were singletons. The ten largest clonotypes hold around 0.91% of the sample.

The starting material was peripheral blood, obtained in the second trimester of pregnancy. The sequence was obtained from a female donor in good health, enrolled as a control in a pregnancy study. The chain is made from TRBV6-4 and TRBJ2-3, and TRBD1 aligns with 10 junction nucleotides. The DNA is TGTGCCAGCGACCCCGGGACAGGGGGCACAGATACGCAGTATTTT. Its protein product is CASDPGTGGTDTQYF.